The 22 T cell receptor beta chains in this list originate from one sample, sequenced in a study of identical twins. Each CDR3 protein is one row after TCRdb ran MiXCR on the 5' RACE reads. The sample has about 660,000 distinct CDR3 sequences, more than 6.5% seen once. This sample also belongs to another study, concerning yellow fever vaccine responses in identical twins.

The sample consisted of PBMCs. Source of these receptors: a woman aged 18-29 years in good health.

The sample holds a few counts of this clonotype. V and J are TRBV3-1 and TRBJ2-3; tentatively, D is TRBD2 (6 bases). The CDR3 consists of 12 residues. The germline V and J ends were trimmed by 7 bases and 11 bases, with 16 bases remaining between them. CDR1 and CDR2 from the germline V gene are LGHDT and YNNKEL (reference sequence). In DNA form, the CDR3 reads TGTGCCAGCAAGGCAGCGGGTGTCGGGCAGTATTTT. It specifies CASKAAGVGQYF.

This clonotype was observed many times. V is TRBV10-1 and J is TRBJ2-1; perhaps TRBD1 as D (5 bases). The germline gives CDR1 WNHNN, CDR2 SYGVQD (reference sequence). Trimming shortened V by 6 bases and J by 7 bases, and 13 bases separated the two germline ends. The length of the CDR3 is 13 residues. CDR3 bases: TGCGCCAGCAGCGTAGGACAATCGAATGAGCAGTTCTTC. It specifies CASSVGQSNEQFF.

A few counts support this clonotype. The CDR3 loop reads CASARDSQETQYF. The DNA of the CDR3 is TGTGCCAGCGCTCGGGACAGTCAAGAGACCCAGTACTTC. The chain recombines TRBV11-2 with TRBJ2-5; 7 nucleotides line up with TRBD1. The length of the CDR3 is 13 residues. Germline V gives CDR1 SGHAT, CDR2 FQNNGV. V shed 8 bases and J 2 bases; nucleotides not matched to a gene: 5.

This clonotype was recorded many times. The V gene is TRBV7-9, the J gene TRBJ1-1, with 8 positions matching TRBD1. Per germline, CDR1 SEHNR and CDR2 FQNEAQ (reference sequence). The V gene end was trimmed by 11 bases and the J gene end by 2 bases; junction bases not matched to a gene: 7. The CDR3 spans 13 residues. CDR3 protein: CAGNRGGNTEAFF. CDR3 nucleotides: TGTGCCGGAAACAGGGGGGGAAACACTGAAGCTTTCTTT.

The table lists this clonotype with a few counts. J is TRBJ2-1 and V is TRBV9, with 11 bases that match TRBD2. Trimming removed 2 bases from V and 10 bases from J; junction bases left unmatched: 5. The germline CDR1 and CDR2 sequences are SGDLS and YYNGEE. CDR3 size: 14 residues. CDR3 in amino acids: CASSVSGRAEEQFF. CDR3 in DNA: TGTGCCAGCAGCGTTAGCGGGAGGGCGGAAGAGCAGTTCTTC.

This clonotype was found a few times. The chain joins TRBV7-8 to TRBJ2-4; 10 nucleotides align to TRBD2. This CDR3 comprises 17 residues. Germline-derived CDR1 and CDR2 are SGHVS and FQNEAQ. The V gene end was trimmed by 6 bases and the J gene end by 5 bases; junction bases not matched to a gene: 13. The CDR3 here is CASSPLAGVGLENIQYF. CDR3 bases: TGTGCCAGCAGTCCCCTAGCGGGAGTGGGCCTCGAAAACATTCAGTACTTC.

This clonotype occurred a few times. The CDR3 loop is CASSWDSFTGELFF. The CDR3 coding sequence is TGTGCCAGCAGCTGGGACAGCTTCACCGGGGAGCTGTTTTTT. The rearrangement links TRBV7-8 to TRBJ2-2; 7 bases are shared with TRBD1. Trimming removed 4 bases from V and 4 bases from J; junction bases left unmatched: 3. CDR1 and CDR2 (germline): SGHVS, FQNEAQ. CDR3 size: 14 residues.

This clonotype was seen a few times. The chain employs TRBV20-1 and TRBJ1-4, with 7 bases that match TRBD1. V was clipped by 0 bases and J by 7 bases; unmatched bases: 8. Germline V gene lookup returns CDR1 DFQATT and CDR2 SNEGSKA (reference sequence). This CDR3 has 15 amino acids. The CDR3 region is CSARDGGGSGEKLFF. The CDR3 coding sequence is TGCAGTGCTAGAGATGGAGGGGGCTCGGGTGAAAAACTGTTTTTT.

This clonotype was seen repeatedly, ten times or more. The J gene is TRBJ2-1, the V gene TRBV5-1, with TRBD2 matching 7 bases. The V segment lost 4 bases and the J segment 10 bases; nucleotides outside the gene matches: 17. The germline V gene encodes CDR1 SGHRS and CDR2 YFSETQ. The CDR3 covers 16 residues. CDR3 region: CASSRIGRAGESEQFF. The DNA of the CDR3 is TGCGCCAGCAGCCGGATTGGTAGGGCGGGGGAGTCGGAGCAGTTCTTC. Supplemented by reference TRBV5-1 and TRBJ2-1, the full variable domain reads KAGVTQTPRYLIKTRGQQVTLSCSPISGHRSVSWYQQTPGQGLQFLFEYFSETQRNKGNFPGRFSGRQFSNSRSEMNVSTLELGDSALYLCASSRIGRAGESEQFFGPGTRLTVL.

This clonotype was seen only a few times. The chain is built from TRBV29-1 and TRBJ2-3; 8 nucleotides match TRBD2. Germline CDR1 and CDR2: SQVTM and ANQGSEA. J lost 5 bases, V lost 6 bases, and 25 bases had no gene match. CDR3 length: 19 residues. CDR3 region: CSVGRAGLREAGVVDTQYF. CDR3 nucleotide sequence: TGCAGCGTGGGGCGGGCTGGTTTACGCGAAGCGGGAGTGGTAGATACGCAGTATTTT.

The rearrangement joins TRBV27 to TRBJ2-7; 11 bases fit TRBD1. The length of the CDR3 is 15 residues. The germline V gene encodes CDR1 MNHEY and CDR2 SMNVEV (reference sequence). Losses at the gene ends were 3 bases for V and 4 bases for J; bases not matched to a gene: 5. CDR3 DNA: TGTGCCAGCAGTTTTTTCCGGGACAGGGGGTACGAGCAGTACTTC. Translation: CASSFFRDRGYEQYF.

The rearrangement joins TRBV20-1 to TRBJ2-7; D gene uncertain. V was cut by 0 bases and J by 0 bases, with 12 bases left in between. This CDR3 region has 15 residues. Per the germline V gene, CDR1 is DFQATT and CDR2 is SNEGSKA (reference sequence). CDR3 amino acids: CSARDLQESSYEQYF. DNA of the CDR3: TGCAGTGCTAGAGATCTCCAGGAGTCCTCCTACGAGCAGTACTTC.

This clonotype was picked up one time. This rearrangement joins TRBV20-1 to TRBJ2-3, with 7 bases identical to TRBD2. Germline V lookup: CDR1 DFQATT, CDR2 SNEGSKA (reference sequence). The CDR3 sequence is 14 residues long. Germline trimming cut 7 bases from V and 1 base from J; bases unmatched to any gene: 8. The CDR3 reads CSVRTGLGTDTQYF. CDR3 sequence (DNA): TGCAGTGTCAGAACTGGACTAGGCACAGATACGCAGTATTTT.

This clonotype was picked up many times. V and J are TRBV5-1 and TRBJ1-1, with D possibly TRBD1 on 5 matching bases. The germline V gene has CDR1 SGHRS and CDR2 YFSETQ. The CDR3 totals 15 residues. Deletions cut 3 bases from V and 0 bases from J, with 12 bases between. CDR3 residues: CASSWEGLMNTEAFF. In DNA form, the CDR3 reads TGCGCCAGCAGCTGGGAGGGGTTGATGAACACTGAAGCTTTCTTT.

The chain links TRBV11-2 to TRBJ2-5, with D possibly matching TRBD1 (7 bases). Trimming cost V 6 bases and J 2 bases, with 13 bases left between them. The CDR3 covers 14 residues. The germline V gene has CDR1 SGHAT and CDR2 FQNNGV. The CDR3 region is CASRFQGGQETQYF. DNA for the CDR3: TGTGCCAGCAGATTCCAGGGGGGACAAGAGACCCAGTACTTC.

This clonotype has a handful of counts. The chain carries TRBV5-5 and TRBJ1-1; 7 bases line up with TRBD1. V lost 2 bases and J lost 8; bases outside the gene matches: 6. The CDR3 has 13 amino acids. Germline CDR1 SGHKS, CDR2 YYEKEE (reference sequence). The CDR3, as DNA: TGTGCCAGCAGCTTAACGAACAGGGGAGAAGCTTTCTTT. It is translated as CASSLTNRGEAFF.

This clonotype was seen only a few times. The junction shows a germline mismatch at one end, possibly a read error. The V and J genes are TRBV11-2 and TRBJ1-2; TRBD1 matches at 7 bases. Per germline, CDR1 SGHAT and CDR2 FQNNGV. The length of the CDR3 is 14 residues. The CDR3 protein is CASSLDGTAYGYTF. CDR3 in DNA: TGTGCCAGCAGCCTAGATGGGACAGCTTATGGCTACACCTTC.

This clonotype was observed a few times. The V and J genes are TRBV6-1 and TRBJ2-3, with D perhaps TRBD2 (6 bases). V gave up 6 bases and J gave up 3 bases, with 16 bases separating them. The germline V gene encodes CDR1 MNHNS and CDR2 SASEGT. This CDR3 region has 15 residues. The CDR3 reads CASRLTRDSTDTQYF. CDR3 DNA: TGTGCCAGCAGACTGACCCGGGACTCGACAGATACGCAGTATTTT.

This clonotype appeared a few times. The V call is TRBV29-1, the J call TRBJ2-7, with a possible D match to TRBD2 (6 bases). The CDR3 length is 12 residues. Trimming took 6 bases from V and 3 from J, leaving 12 bases between them. The germline CDR1 and CDR2 sequences are SQVTM and ANQGSEA. This CDR3 is CSVQAGSYEQYF. The CDR3 DNA follows: TGCAGCGTCCAAGCGGGTAGCTACGAGCAGTACTTC.

This clonotype occurred many times. The V gene is TRBV7-2, the J gene TRBJ2-7, with TRBD1 identical over 9 bases. With 5 bases clipped from V and 1 base from J, the junction kept 3 bases outside the gene matches. The CDR3 contains 14 residues. Germline V gene sequence: CDR1 SGHTA, CDR2 FQGNSA. In nucleotides, the CDR3 is TGTGCCAGCAGCACCGGACAGGGGTCCTACGAGCAGTACTTC. It encodes CASSTGQGSYEQYF. Full variable domain (rest looked up from reference TRBV7-2 and TRBJ2-7): GAGVSQSPSNKVTEKGKDVELRCDPISGHTALYWYRQSLGQGLEFLIYFQGNSAPDKSGLPSDRFSAERTGGSVSTLTIQRTQQEDSAVYLCASSTGQGSYEQYFGPGTRLTVT.

This clonotype was seen at least ten times. The CDR3 nucleotides are TGTGCCAGCAGTTTAAGGCAGGGGGCGAGCACCGGGGAGCTGTTTTTT. Protein: CASSLRQGASTGELFF. This chain links TRBV28 with TRBJ2-2, with 8 bases matching TRBD1. Germline V gene lookup returns CDR1 MDHEN and CDR2 SYDVKM. V gave up 2 bases and J gave up 4 bases; unmatched junction bases: 6. CDR3 length: 16 residues.

This clonotype was counted ten times or more. The rearrangement uses TRBV7-6 and TRBJ2-5; 13 nucleotides agree with TRBD2. Germline CDR1 is SGHVS and CDR2 is FNYEAQ. V lost 4 bases to trimming and J lost 0 bases; unmatched junction nucleotides: 8. CDR3 length: 18 residues. DNA for the CDR3: TGTGCCAGCAGCTCCCGGGGAGGGACTAGCGGGGACCAAGAGACCCAGTACTTC. Translating gives CASSSRGGTSGDQETQYF.